One sample yielded the 7 T cell receptor beta chains listed below, sequenced in a study of T cell clonotyping in hematopoietic cell transplantation. The assay was immunoSEQ multiplex PCR, and TCRdb's table has in-frame clones only and misses some. The sample yields some 27,000 clones, approximately 77% seen once. The time point is: recipient sample about 28 days before transplant, after cytoreduction. Sequencing was performed on peripheral blood mononuclear cells, taken before stem cell transplant. The receptors were sampled from a man aged 35 to 55 with acute myeloid leukemia. Some clones in this sample may be carry-over from other donors' samples.

The genes are TRBV7-2 and TRBJ1-2; unclear D gene. The CDR3 spans 13 residues. V dropped 5 bases and J dropped 2 bases, with 9 bases sitting between them. The germline V gene encodes CDR1 SGHTA and CDR2 FQGNSA. The CDR3 reads CASSQTRNYGYTF. The DNA of the CDR3 is TGTGCCAGCAGCCAGACAAGAAACTATGGCTACACCTTC.

The V gene is TRBV2, the J gene TRBJ2-3; TRBD1 aligns across 11 bases. Trimming removed 11 bases from V and 10 bases from J; junction bases left unmatched: 14. The V gene's germline CDR1 is SNHLY and CDR2 FYNNEI. The CDR3 is 14 amino acids. The CDR3 DNA sequence: TGTGCCGGACACGGACAGGGGGCGTCGATGGCGCAGTATTTT. This codes for CAGHGQGASMAQYF.

The chain recombines TRBV7-6 with TRBJ2-2; D is perhaps TRBD1 or TRBD2 (5 bases each). The CDR3 loop spans 15 amino acids. CDR1 is SGHVS, CDR2 FNYEAQ, per germline. V shed 3 bases and J shed 0 bases, with 8 bases lying between them. The CDR3 protein is CASSLRGPNTGELFF. CDR3 DNA sequence: TGTGCCAGCAGCTTGAGGGGCCCGAACACCGGGGAGCTGTTTTTT.

In DNA form, the CDR3 reads TGTGCCAGCAGCCGAAACCCCAGGGGCAAGGCTAATGAAAAACTGTTTTTT. Translated, it gives CASSRNPRGKANEKLFF. The rearrangement joins TRBV7-9 to TRBJ1-4, with D possibly TRBD1 on 6 matching bases. In germline, CDR1 is SEHNR, CDR2 FQNEAQ (reference sequence). The V end was cut by 5 bases, the J end by 3 bases, with 19 bases between. CDR3 length equals 17 residues. The variable domain in full, completed from reference TRBV7-9 and TRBJ1-4, reads DTGVSQNPRHKITKRGQNVTFRCDPISEHNRLYWYRQTLGQGPEFLTYFQNEAQLEKSRLLSDRFSAERPKGSFSTLEIQRTEQGDSAMYLCASSRNPRGKANEKLFFGSGTQLSVL.

This rearrangement joins TRBV4-1 to TRBJ1-2; the D gene is possibly TRBD1 (6 bases). The germline gives CDR1 MGHRA, CDR2 YSYEKL. V lost 8 bases, J lost 4 bases, and 20 bases lay in between. The CDR3 extends over 15 amino acids. The CDR3 DNA is TGCGCCAGCCGCTCACTGGGGGCGACCTCCTATGGCTACACCTTC. This sequence encodes CASRSLGATSYGYTF.

This chain's CDR3 is CASSVEPNPPYNSPLHF. The CDR3 nucleotides are TGTGCCAGCAGCGTAGAGCCAAACCCGCCCTATAATTCACCCCTCCACTTT. The chain couples TRBV9 to TRBJ1-6; D remains unclear. V was clipped by 0 bases and J by 2 bases, with 12 bases between them. Per germline, CDR1 SGDLS and CDR2 YYNGEE. The CDR3 runs 17 residues.

The rearrangement links TRBV6-5 to TRBJ2-3; 7 bases are shared with TRBD2. V lost 2 bases and J lost 4; bases outside the gene matches: 6. CDR1 and CDR2 from the germline V gene are MNHEY and SVGAGI. The CDR3 is 15 amino acids. Here the CDR3 DNA reads TGTGCCAGCAGTTACGGGGGAGGGTCGGCAGATACGCAGTATTTT. It translates to CASSYGGGSADTQYF.